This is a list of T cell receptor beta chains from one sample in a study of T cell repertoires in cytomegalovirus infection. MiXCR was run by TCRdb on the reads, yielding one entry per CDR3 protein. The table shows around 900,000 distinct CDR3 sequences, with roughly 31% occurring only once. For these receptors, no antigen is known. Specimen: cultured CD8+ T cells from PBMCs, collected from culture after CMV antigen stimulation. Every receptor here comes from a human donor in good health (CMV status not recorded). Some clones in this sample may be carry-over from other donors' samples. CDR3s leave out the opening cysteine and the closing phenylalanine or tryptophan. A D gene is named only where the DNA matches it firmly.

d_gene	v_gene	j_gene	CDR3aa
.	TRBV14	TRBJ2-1	ASSQEFAVGNEQF
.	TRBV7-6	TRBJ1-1	ASSLPSVGRGNTEAF
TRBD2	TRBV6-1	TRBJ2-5	ASTGLAEETQY
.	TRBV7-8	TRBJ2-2	ASSQGMYTGELF
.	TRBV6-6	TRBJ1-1	ASSYSKVTEAF
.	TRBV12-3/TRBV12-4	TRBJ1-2	ASSLAPTVANYGYT
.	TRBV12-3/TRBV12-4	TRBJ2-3	ASSFPDSGWTDTQY
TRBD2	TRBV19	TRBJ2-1	ASAGEGNEQF
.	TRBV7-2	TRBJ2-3	ASSTGQTITDTQY
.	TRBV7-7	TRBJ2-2	ASSRLPGHKNTGELF
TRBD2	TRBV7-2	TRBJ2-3	ASRPSGMGADTQY
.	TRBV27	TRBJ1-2	ASSLSSAGRGYGYT
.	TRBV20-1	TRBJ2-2	SARVVQNTGELF
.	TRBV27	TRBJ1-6	ASSGGASNSPLH
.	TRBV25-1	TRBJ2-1	ASSERRANNEQF
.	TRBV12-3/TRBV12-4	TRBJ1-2	ASHAPRVTNYGYT
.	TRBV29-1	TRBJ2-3	SAFGNTDTQY
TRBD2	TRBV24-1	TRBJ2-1	ATSDPGLAGLGNEQF
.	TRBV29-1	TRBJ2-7	SAHGVQGHEQY
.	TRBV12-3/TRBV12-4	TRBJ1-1	ASSLGVTGYTEAF
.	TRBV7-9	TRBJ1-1	ASSKGKAEAF
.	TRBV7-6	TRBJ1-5	TSSGGWGNQPQH
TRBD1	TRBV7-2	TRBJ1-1	ASSTTGGWRTEAF
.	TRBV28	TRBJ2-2	ASSRVTSTGELF
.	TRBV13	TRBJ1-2	ASSADRRVYGYT
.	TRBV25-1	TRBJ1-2	ASSDQGSYGYT
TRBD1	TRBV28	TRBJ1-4	ASARTGLTTNEKLF
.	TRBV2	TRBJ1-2	ARGNANYGYT
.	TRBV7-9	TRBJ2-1	ASSLTDIYNEQF
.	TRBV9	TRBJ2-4	ASSVGTVGNIQY
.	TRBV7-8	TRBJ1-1	ASSLLSLGGLNTEAF
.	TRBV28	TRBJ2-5	ASSLIGMGGGGTQY
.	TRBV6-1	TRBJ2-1	ASRHKVVRYEDEQF
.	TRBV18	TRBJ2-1	ASSPPLGIPRRNEQF
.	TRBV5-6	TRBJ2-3	ASSLAIGDTDTQY
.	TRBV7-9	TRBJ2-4	ASSPPTTGVPAKNIQY
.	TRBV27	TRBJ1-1	ASSLFTGANTEAF
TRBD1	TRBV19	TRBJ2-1	ASTRTGPNEQF
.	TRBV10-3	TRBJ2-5	AISGGDGDRQTQY
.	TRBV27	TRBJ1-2	ASSPSALTVLGYT
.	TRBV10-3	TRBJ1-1	AISESVSGQRDTEAF
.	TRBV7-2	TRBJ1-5	ASSLEVNQPQH
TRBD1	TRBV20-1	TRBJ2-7	SAMTGGNYEQY
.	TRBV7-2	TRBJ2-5	ASSFDRQELQETQY
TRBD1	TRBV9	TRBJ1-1	ASSVAGGVHTEAF
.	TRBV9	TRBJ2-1	ASSVFINNEQF
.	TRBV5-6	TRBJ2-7	ASSLGRLAGEQY